This T cell receptor (beta chain) was sequenced during a study of blood T cells in healthy people across ages. General study findings and limits: Long-lived donors had more naive CD4+ cells and higher diversity than aged donors.

With each sample, at least 5 micrograms of total RNA were extracted. For the second PCR, which ran for roughly 6 to 12 cycles, a sample-barcoded 5' primer and a J-beta primer mix were used. TCRdb reprocessed the 5' RACE reads via MiXCR and lists one record per CDR3 protein. The sample records hundreds of thousands of distinct CDR3 sequences, about 36% being singletons. Trimming removed 6 bases at V and 0 bases at J, with 14 bases between. CDR1 is DFQATT, CDR2 SNEGSKA, per germline (reference sequence). The length of the CDR3 is 14 residues. This clonotype was counted only a few times. What it binds is not known.

The clonotype was recovered from a man aged 18 to 30 in good health. The rearrangement uses TRBV20-1 and TRBJ2-5; TRBD1 might be the D (6 bases). The sample was blood. DNA of the CDR3: TGCAGTGCCACCCTAGGGGGTTACCAAGAGACCCAGTACTTC. This translates into CSATLGGYQETQYF.